This entry lists 28 T cell receptor beta chains sequenced from one sample in a study of graft-versus-host responses after intestinal transplantation. This table comes from immunoSEQ multiplex PCR, and its TCRdb copy is limited to in-frame clones, with some not included. The table records under 9,500 clones, 33% of them present only once. The plating included about 200,000 irradiated, violet-dye-labeled stimulator cells together with about 200,000 CFSE-labeled responder cells. The material sequenced was alloreactive CD8+ T cells from a mixed lymphocyte reaction culture, taken before transplantation. Subset in this sample: CFSE-low proliferating T cells sorted from roughly 6-day pre-transplant mixed lymphocyte reaction (GvH or HvG direction). These receptor sequences come from a human patient who was an organ donor for intestinal transplantation.

In this sample, this clone is medium-sized. The V gene is TRBV2, the J gene TRBJ1-1, with D perhaps matching TRBD1 (5 bases). This CDR3 comprises 12 residues. Germline CDR1 and CDR2: SNHLY and FYNNEI. Trimming took off 9 bases at V and 7 bases at J, with 15 bases between the two ends. The CDR3: CARKIQGFEAFF. CDR3 DNA: TGTGCCAGAAAGATCCAGGGATTTGAAGCTTTCTTT.

This clone was picked up a small number of times. This chain links TRBV30 with TRBJ2-3, with D unclear. In germline, CDR1 is GTSNPN, CDR2 SVGIG (reference sequence). The CDR3 is made up of 15 amino acids. V dropped 0 bases and J dropped 2 bases, with 12 bases sitting between them. The CDR3 DNA is TGTGCCTGGAGTGTGCTTCGACTTTTCACAGATACGCAGTATTTT. It is translated as CAWSVLRLFTDTQYF. The whole variable domain, filled in from reference TRBV30 and TRBJ2-3, reads SQTIHQWPATLVQPVGSPLSLECTVEGTSNPNLYWYRQAAGRGLQLLFYSVGIGQISSEVPQNLSASRPQDRQFILSSKKLLLSDSGFYLCAWSVLRLFTDTQYFGPGTRLTVL.

The rearrangement uses TRBV14 and TRBJ2-1, with D unresolved. CDR1 SGHDN and CDR2 FVKESK come from the germline V gene. Deletions cut 2 bases from V and 0 bases from J, with 17 bases between. The CDR3 spans 18 residues. DNA of the CDR3: TGTGCCAGCAGCCAATTCCAAACGACAACATGCTCCTACAATGAGCAGTTCTTC. It translates to CASSQFQTTTCSYNEQFF.

This clone has only a few counts. The chain uses TRBV4-2 and TRBJ1-1; D call uncertain. Trimming stripped 5 bases from V and 3 bases from J, with 13 bases between. Germline CDR1 reads LGHNA; CDR2 reads YNFKEQ. The CDR3 is made up of 14 amino acids. In DNA, the CDR3 is TGTGCCAGCAGCTTGGGGTGGGAGGACACTGAAGCTTTCTTT. Its protein is CASSLGWEDTEAFF.

The V gene is TRBV4-2, the J gene TRBJ1-2; D is unclear. Trimming shortened V by 1 base and J by 8 bases, and 14 bases separated the two germline ends. The CDR3 has 14 residues. CDR1 is LGHNA, CDR2 YNFKEQ, per germline. This CDR3 reads CASSQVGGIWGYTF. CDR3 bases: TGTGCCAGCAGCCAAGTTGGAGGGATTTGGGGCTACACCTTC.

This sequence joins TRBV4-1 and TRBJ2-1, with TRBD2 matching 8 bases. V gave up 2 bases and J gave up 4 bases; unmatched junction bases: 13. CDR3 length equals 18 residues. Germline loops: CDR1 MGHRA, CDR2 YSYEKL. Here the CDR3 reads CASSQKAGLAGGYNEQFF. CDR3 coding DNA: TGCGCCAGCAGCCAAAAAGCAGGACTAGCTGGGGGATACAATGAGCAGTTCTTC.

The chain uses TRBV10-2 and TRBJ1-1; D is unresolved. Trimming shortened V by 10 bases and J by 1 base, and 10 bases separated the two germline ends. CDR3 size: 12 residues. Per germline, CDR1 WSHSY and CDR2 SAAADI. CDR3 nucleotide sequence: TGCGCCACCACTCGGGGGAACACTGAAGCTTTCTTT. It yields the protein CATTRGNTEAFF.

This clone is termed medium-sized. The chain carries TRBV5-1 and TRBJ2-7, with TRBD2 identical over 8 bases. CDR1 is SGHRS and CDR2 is YFSETQ in the germline V gene. The CDR3 is 14 residues long. Trimming at V came to 0 bases and at J to 5 bases, leaving 4 bases not matched to a gene. The CDR3 here is CASSLEGLVHEQYF. DNA for the CDR3: TGCGCCAGCAGCTTGGAGGGACTAGTCCACGAGCAGTACTTC.

This clone was detected only once. V and J are TRBV7-9 and TRBJ2-7; D is unclear. V lost 5 bases and J lost 4, with 3 bases in between. The CDR3 is 10 amino acids. The germline gives CDR1 SEHNR, CDR2 FQNEAQ (reference sequence). CDR3 in DNA: TGTGCCAGCAGCCCATACGAGCAGTACTTC. Translated, it gives CASSPYEQYF.

This clone qualifies as large. The V and J genes are TRBV5-4 and TRBJ1-5; 10 positions agree with TRBD1. Germline lookup yields CDR1 SGHNT and CDR2 YYREEE (reference sequence). J gave up 0 bases and V 0 bases, and 12 bases lay outside the gene matches. This CDR3 spans 20 amino acids. The CDR3 loop reads CASSLDPLGTGDYSNQPQHF. DNA of the CDR3: TGTGCCAGCAGCTTGGACCCACTCGGGACAGGGGATTATAGCAATCAGCCCCAGCATTTT. Variable domain in full (rest from reference TRBV5-4 and TRBJ1-5): ETGVTQSPTHLIKTRGQQVTLRCSSQSGHNTVSWYQQALGQGPQFIFQYYREEENGRGNFPPRFSGLQFPNYSSELNVNALELDDSALYLCASSLDPLGTGDYSNQPQHFGDGTRLSIL.

The rearrangement links TRBV5-1 to TRBJ2-7; 9 bases are a match to TRBD1. This CDR3 has 13 residues. Germline CDR1 is SGHRS and CDR2 is YFSETQ. The V gene end was trimmed by 4 bases and the J gene end by 1 base; junction bases not matched to a gene: 0. The CDR3 reads CASSGTGSYEQYF. DNA of the CDR3: TGCGCCAGCAGCGGGACAGGGTCCTACGAGCAGTACTTC. The full variable domain, rest sourced from reference TRBV5-1 and TRBJ2-7, is KAGVTQTPRYLIKTRGQQVTLSCSPISGHRSVSWYQQTPGQGLQFLFEYFSETQRNKGNFPGRFSGRQFSNSRSEMNVSTLELGDSALYLCASSGTGSYEQYFGPGTRLTVT.

The chain recombines TRBV19 with TRBJ2-7, with 11 bases aligning to TRBD1. The V gene's germline CDR1 is LNHDA and CDR2 SQIVND (reference sequence). The CDR3 consists of 14 residues. V dropped 5 bases and J dropped 3; count of bases not matched to a gene: 3. CDR3 sequence: CASSPGTGGYEQYF. CDR3 nucleotides: TGTGCCAGTAGTCCCGGGACAGGGGGCTACGAGCAGTACTTC.

The chain joins TRBV6-7 to TRBJ1-1, with D possibly TRBD1 on 6 matching bases. TRBV6-7 is assigned to the ORF class and has an uncertain function. The CDR3 length is 13 residues. V was trimmed by 2 bases and J by 8 bases, leaving 12 bases between them. CDR3 in amino acids: CASSYHREGEAFF. The CDR3 region has the DNA TGTGCCAGCAGTTACCACAGGGAGGGCGAAGCTTTCTTT.

This clone was seen only a few times. J is TRBJ2-7 and V is TRBV27; perhaps TRBD1 as D (5 bases). The germline gives CDR1 MNHEY, CDR2 SMNVEV (reference sequence). The V gene lost 4 bases and the J gene lost 4 bases, with 11 bases spanning the gap. The CDR3 totals 13 residues. The CDR3 is CASSYGALYEQYF. The CDR3 nucleotides are TGTGCCAGCAGTTATGGGGCCTTATACGAGCAGTACTTC.

About this clone itself: With a much larger clone just one base away, this may be a read error. Distinct nucleotide sequences in the sample also encode this CDR3. The rearrangement uses TRBV30 and TRBJ1-4, with TRBD1 matching 9 bases. The CDR3 covers 14 residues. CDR1 is GTSNPN and CDR2 is SVGIG in the germline V gene (reference sequence). The CDR3 loop reads CAWSQWTGDEKLFF. The DNA for the CDR3 is TGTGCTTGGAGTCAGTGGACAGGGGATGAAAAACTGTTTTTT. The entire variable domain, with the rest obtained from reference TRBV30 and TRBJ1-4, is as follows: SQTIHQWPATLVQPVGSPLSLECTVEGTSNPNLYWYRQAAGRGLQLLFYSVGIGQISSEVPQNLSASRPQDRQFILSSKKLLLSDSGFYLCAWSQWTGDEKLFFGSGTQLSVL.

This clone showed up just a few times. The V call is TRBV7-6, the J call TRBJ1-6; D is unresolved. Deletions cut 6 bases from V and 5 bases from J, with 8 bases between. CDR3 size: 13 residues. Germline V gene data show CDR1 as SGHVS and CDR2 as FNYEAQ. The CDR3 DNA reads as TGTGCCAGCAGTGAGGAGCATAATTCACCCCTCCACTTT. Translated: CASSEEHNSPLHF.

This clone was detected only a few times. This rearrangement joins TRBV5-3 to TRBJ2-1; 7 nucleotides line up with TRBD2. TRBV5-3 qualifies as an ORF whose function is uncertain. The J segment lost 5 bases and the V segment lost 0 bases, leaving 8 bases of the junction unmatched. The CDR3 loop spans 16 amino acids. CDR3 DNA: TGTGCCAGAAGCTTGGGGGGGGGAGAGGGCCACAATGAGCAGTTCTTC. Its protein product is CARSLGGGEGHNEQFF.

By share of the sample, this clone is medium-sized (0.01 to 0.1%). The CDR3 DNA follows: TGCGCCAGCAGCCAAATACAGGGGGGAGAGGGCTACACCTTC. Amino acid sequence: CASSQIQGGEGYTF. J is TRBJ1-2 and V is TRBV4-1; TRBD1 matches 8 bases. Trimming took 2 bases from V and 8 from J; bases not matched to a gene: 7. The CDR3 is 14 residues long. Per germline, CDR1 MGHRA and CDR2 YSYEKL.

The sample holds a few counts of this clone. The V call is TRBV19, the J call TRBJ2-2; 9 bases align to TRBD1. Germline loops: CDR1 LNHDA, CDR2 SQIVND (reference sequence). The CDR3 extends over 15 amino acids. Trimming removed 10 bases from V and 3 bases from J; junction bases left unmatched: 9. CDR3: CANSGTGNHTGELFF. The CDR3 nucleotides are TGTGCCAACTCGGGGACAGGGAATCACACCGGGGAGCTGTTTTTT.

In this sample, this clone turned up a few times. V is TRBV29-1 and J is TRBJ1-2; D perhaps matches TRBD1 (5 bases). The germline CDR1 and CDR2 sequences are SQVTM and ANQGSEA. This CDR3 spans 11 amino acids. V was shortened by 6 bases and J by 5 bases, with 10 bases between the two germline ends. The CDR3 protein is CSVAGIYGYTF. The CDR3, as DNA: TGCAGCGTGGCAGGGATTTATGGCTACACCTTC.

This clone has just a few counts. V and J are TRBV5-6 and TRBJ2-7; possible D gene TRBD1, 5 bases. Looked up from germline, CDR1 is SGHDT and CDR2 is YYEEEE. The V and J ends lost 0 bases and 2 bases respectively, with 6 bases between them. CDR3 length equals 13 residues. This CDR3 is CASSLGRAYEQYF. CDR3 sequence (DNA): TGTGCCAGCAGCTTGGGCAGGGCCTACGAGCAGTACTTC.

This chain uses TRBV7-3 with TRBJ2-7; 8 bases are a match to TRBD1. Germline loops: CDR1 SGHTA, CDR2 FQGTGA. V trimming: 5 bases; J trimming: 3 bases; junction bases outside the gene matches: 9. This CDR3 comprises 15 residues. DNA for the CDR3: TGTGCCAGCAGCGGGTGGACAGGGCCAAGCTACGAGCAGTACTTC. Residues: CASSGWTGPSYEQYF.

In its sample, this clone was seen a few times. This rearrangement joins TRBV7-9 to TRBJ1-1, with D unresolved. From germline, CDR1 is SEHNR and CDR2 FQNEAQ (reference sequence). The CDR3 extends over 17 amino acids. Trimming shortened V by 3 bases and J by 3 bases, and 20 bases separated the two germline ends. CDR3 loop: CASSFVVRSTEDTEAFF. For the CDR3, the DNA is TGTGCCAGCAGCTTCGTAGTTAGGTCAACGGAGGACACTGAAGCTTTCTTT.

This clone was picked up a small number of times. V is TRBV19 and J is TRBJ1-3; D remains ambiguous. Per germline, CDR1 LNHDA and CDR2 SQIVND (reference sequence). The ends were cut back, 3 bases at V and 0 bases at J, with 12 bases in the middle. This CDR3 has 16 residues. CDR3 sequence: CASSIPHGYSGNTIYF. Written as DNA, the CDR3 is TGTGCCAGTAGTATTCCGCACGGGTACTCTGGAAACACCATATATTTT. The entire variable domain, with the rest obtained from reference TRBV19 and TRBJ1-3, is as follows: DGGITQSPKYLFRKEGQNVTLSCEQNLNHDAMYWYRQDPGQGLRLIYYSQIVNDFQKGDIAEGYSVSREKKESFPLTVTSAQKNPTAFYLCASSIPHGYSGNTIYFGEGSWLTVV.

The V and J genes are TRBV21-1 and TRBJ1-1; the D segment call TRBD1 is taken from the table without a DNA check. TRBV21-1 is shown as a pseudogene. This CDR3 region has 14 residues. In DNA, the CDR3 is TGTGCCAGCAGCACCGCAGGGGCAAGGACTGAAGCTTTCTTT. Its protein product is CASSTAGARTEAFF.

J is TRBJ1-2 and V is TRBV4-1; D perhaps matches TRBD1 (6 bases). The CDR3 is 14 amino acids. The germline V gene encodes CDR1 MGHRA and CDR2 YSYEKL. V was clipped by 2 bases and J by 8 bases, with 15 bases between them. This CDR3 reads CASSQQVQGGGYTF. The CDR3 DNA follows: TGCGCCAGCAGCCAACAGGTACAGGGCGGGGGCTACACCTTC.

This chain joins TRBV28 and TRBJ1-2, with 7 positions matching TRBD1. The CDR3 length is 16 residues. The V gene end was trimmed by 5 bases and the J gene end by 4 bases; junction bases not matched to a gene: 13. The germline V gene has CDR1 MDHEN and CDR2 SYDVKM. For the CDR3, the DNA is TGTGCCAGCAGTCACTACAGGGGATCCCTACTCTATGGCTACACCTTC. Translating it yields CASSHYRGSLLYGYTF.

The V gene is TRBV5-1, the J gene TRBJ1-1, with 10 positions matching TRBD1. J lost 4 bases, V lost 4 bases, and 4 bases had no gene match. Germline CDR1 reads SGHRS; CDR2 reads YFSETQ. This CDR3 contains 14 residues. CDR3: CASSPGQGSTEAFF. The CDR3 coding sequence is TGCGCCAGCAGCCCGGGACAGGGGAGCACTGAAGCTTTCTTT.